Reported below is one TCR beta chain. This clone came up once. What this receptor recognizes is not known. Base qualities are not provided; no much larger clone lies one nucleotide away. The CDR3 regions of human TCRbeta chains were subjected to immunosequencing. On the study's bioinformatics: Repertoire TCRs were checked for matches against a reference library of SARS-CoV-2-specific TCRs that had been generated using the MIRA antigen-specificity platform. Breadth meant the fraction of unique TCRs that were SARS-CoV-2-associated, whereas depth meant the fraction of total T cells that were SARS-CoV-2-associated. Using the MIRA data, each spike-specific TCR was assigned both to the spike region to which the TCR was reactive and to a CD4 or CD8 class. Log10-transformed breadth and depth values were compared by one-way ANOVA with Sidak's multiple comparisons tests. In its TCRdb copy, this immuneACCESS table keeps in-frame sequences only and misses some clones. Where compared with another copy, unresolved V genes explain less than half of these, and the others have no known cause. The D gene and trimming were derived from the DNA, and the V and J assignments and clone size from that table. The sample yields approximately 140,000 clones; about 90% were counted once. The ten largest make up about 3% of the sample.

These data come from a study of T cell responses to AZD1222 COVID-19 vaccine (dated by TCRdb to the early 2020s). Turning to the overall study: AZD1222 recipients with second doses at about 4 weeks or about 12 weeks were pooled, because spike-specific TCR depth and breadth did not differ between schedules. A total of about 230 trial participants underwent TCR sequencing, of whom around 200 received two doses of AZD1222 and some 25 received two doses of the MenACWY control vaccine. Enrollment into the trials was organized by age into subgroups of 18-55, 56-69 and 70-plus years, and those subgroups contained about 160, 30 and 59 TCR-sequenced participants, respectively. What the authors observed across the whole study: After two AZD1222 doses, both the breadth and the depth of spike-specific TCRs were significantly higher than at day 0 and than in MenACWY recipients. The 56-69-year group was small, and its depth increase did not reach significance, likely because of low power. Participants were mostly white British and included more females than males, and it was suggested by the authors that clonal diversity may have been underestimated. Conclusions about previously exposed vaccinees are limited, since just a handful of AZD1222 recipients were seropositive for SARS-CoV-2 at baseline. Vaccine-associated CD4 TCRs spanned the whole spike protein, with dominant responses in regions 160-218 and 743-854. No day 14 peak-response samples were available, so repertoires were characterized only after the peak T cell response. Reportedly, close to half of the unique spike-specific TCRs recognized epitopes lying outside the regions that are mutated in the B.1.351 and B.1.1.7 variants.

The time point label on this specimen signifies: baseline before first vaccination. Vaccinee samples came from UK trials COV001 and COV002, including a single-blind randomized controlled phase 2/3 trial of AZD1222 (ChAdOx1 nCoV-19) in healthy adults. Trial participant PBMC samples were collected at day 0 and day 28 after the second dose for TCRbeta chain sequencing. The starting material was peripheral blood, obtained on day 0 of AZD1222 vaccination. This receptor was taken from an adult in good health.

Read as DNA, the sequence is TGCGCCAGCAGCTTTGGGACAGGGGGAATAGGAGCGGTCAAAAACATTCAGTACTTC. This gives the protein CASSFGTGGIGAVKNIQYF. The chain is encoded by TRBV5-1 joined to TRBJ2-4; 11 nucleotides in the junction match TRBD1. CDR1 and CDR2 were assigned from the germline V gene as SGHRS and YFSETQ. The cysteine opens and the phenylalanine closes a CDR3 of 19 amino acids. Here the CDR3 DNA is all that survives: 57 bases in frame from base 1. Clipping removes 2 bases from V and 3 bases from J, with 13 as the unmatched junction base count. The CDR3, completed at both ends by the reference TRBV5-1 and TRBJ2-4 genes, gives the full variable domain KAGVTQTPRYLIKTRGQQVTLSCSPISGHRSVSWYQQTPGQGLQFLFEYFSETQRNKGNFPGRFSGRQFSNSRSEMNVSTLELGDSALYLCASSFGTGGIGAVKNIQYFGAGTRLSVL.